This T cell receptor beta chain emerged from a study of metastatic and nonmetastatic thyroid tumors. Study-wide context: Samples came from malignant and benign thyroid patients, and repertoires were compared across blood and tumor or nodule tissue.

No treatment had been given to any patient before thyroid surgery. V lost 5 bases and J 3 bases, leaving 14 bases between the germline ends. CDR3 size: 15 residues. CDR1 MNHEY and CDR2 SMNVEV come from the germline V gene (reference sequence). Under the authors' procedure: In papillary thyroid cancer, a distant-metastasis classifier was built using CDR3 differences across clinicopathological groups. TCRdb re-clonotyped the PCR reads through MiXCR. TCRdb's processing, not the authors' own work, is the source of the V and J calls. The sample has roughly 17,000 clones, 24% seen once. In its sample, this clone was seen many times. Antigen unknown. Study conclusions and caveats: The reported finding was significantly higher TCR beta diversity in malignant thyroid tumors relative to benign nodules, in blood and tumor.

The TCR was taken from a male donor with papillary thyroid cancer or a benign thyroid nodule (not recorded which). Some clones in this sample may be carry-over from other donors' samples. The material sequenced was tumor tissue. The chain joins TRBV27 to TRBJ2-4; D might be TRBD1 or TRBD2, each matching 5 bases. CDR3: CASSPWGKGKNIQYF. The CDR3 DNA reads TGTGCCAGCAGTCCTTGGGGGAAAGGCAAAAACATTCAGTACTTC.